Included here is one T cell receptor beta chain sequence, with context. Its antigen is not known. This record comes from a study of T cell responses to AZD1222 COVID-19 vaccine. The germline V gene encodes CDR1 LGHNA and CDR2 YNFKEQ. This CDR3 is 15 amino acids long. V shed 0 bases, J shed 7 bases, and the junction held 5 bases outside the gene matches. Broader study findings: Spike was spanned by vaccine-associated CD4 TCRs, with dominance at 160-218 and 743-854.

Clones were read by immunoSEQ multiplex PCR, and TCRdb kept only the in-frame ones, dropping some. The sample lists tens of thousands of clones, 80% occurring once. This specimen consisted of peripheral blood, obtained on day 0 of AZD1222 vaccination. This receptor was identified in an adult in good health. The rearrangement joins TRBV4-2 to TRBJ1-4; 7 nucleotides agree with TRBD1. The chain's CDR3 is CASSQDTGVVEKLFF. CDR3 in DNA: TGTGCCAGCAGCCAAGACACAGGGGTGGTTGAAAAACTGTTTTTT.